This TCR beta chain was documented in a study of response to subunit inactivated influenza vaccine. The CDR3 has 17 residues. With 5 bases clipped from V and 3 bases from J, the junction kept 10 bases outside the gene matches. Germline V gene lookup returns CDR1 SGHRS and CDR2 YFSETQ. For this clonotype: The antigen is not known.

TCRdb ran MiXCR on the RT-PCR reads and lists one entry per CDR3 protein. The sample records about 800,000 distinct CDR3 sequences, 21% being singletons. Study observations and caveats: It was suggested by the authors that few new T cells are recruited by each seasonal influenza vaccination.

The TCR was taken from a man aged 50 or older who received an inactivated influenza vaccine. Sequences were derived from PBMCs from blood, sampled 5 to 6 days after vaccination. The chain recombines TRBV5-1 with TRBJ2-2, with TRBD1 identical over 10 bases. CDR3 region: CASSPNLGQGYTGELFF. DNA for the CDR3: TGCGCCAGCAGTCCTAACTTGGGACAGGGGTACACCGGGGAGCTGTTTTTT.